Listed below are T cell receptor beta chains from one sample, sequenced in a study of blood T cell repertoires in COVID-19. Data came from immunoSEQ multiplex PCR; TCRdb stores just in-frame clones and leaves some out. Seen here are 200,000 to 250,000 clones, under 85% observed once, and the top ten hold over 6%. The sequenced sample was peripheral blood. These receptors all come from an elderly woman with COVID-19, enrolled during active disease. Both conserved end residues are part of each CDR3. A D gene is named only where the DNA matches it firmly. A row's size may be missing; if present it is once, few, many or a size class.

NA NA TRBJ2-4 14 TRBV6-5 CASKAGAAKNIQYF TGTGCCAGCAAGGCAGGGGCGGCCAAAAACATTCAGTACTTC
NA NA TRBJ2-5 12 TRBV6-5 CASSAVGETQYF TGTGCCAGCAGCGCTGTCGGGGAGACCCAGTACTTC
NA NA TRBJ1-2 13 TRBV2 CASSEAEGAGYTF TGTGCCAGCAGTGAGGCCGAGGGCGCTGGCTACACCTTC
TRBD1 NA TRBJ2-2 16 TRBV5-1 CASSFIGQGDTGELFF TGCGCCAGCAGCTTTATCGGACAGGGGGACACCGGGGAGCTGTTTTTT
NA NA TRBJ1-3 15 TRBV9 CASSVAVGQGNTIYF TGTGCCAGCAGCGTAGCTGTTGGACAGGGAAACACCATATATTTT
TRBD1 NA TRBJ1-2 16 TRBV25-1 CASSEEWDRAQFGYTF TGTGCCAGCAGTGAGGAATGGGACAGGGCCCAGTTTGGCTACACCTTC
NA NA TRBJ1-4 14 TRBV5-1 CASSSGGAGEKLFF TGCGCCAGCAGCTCGGGGGGCGCCGGTGAAAAACTGTTTTTT
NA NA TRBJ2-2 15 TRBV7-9 CASSFGGAGTGELFF TGTGCCAGCAGCTTCGGGGGAGCAGGAACCGGGGAGCTGTTTTTT
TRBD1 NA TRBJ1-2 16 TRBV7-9 CASSLGRGQGSYGYTF TGTGCCAGCAGCTTAGGACGTGGACAGGGTAGCTATGGCTACACCTTC
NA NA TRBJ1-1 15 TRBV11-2 CASSLVGGMNTEAFF TGTGCCAGCAGCTTAGTAGGGGGTATGAACACTGAAGCTTTCTTT
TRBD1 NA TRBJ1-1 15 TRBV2 CASSLLGQAQNEAFF TGTGCCAGCAGCCTCCTGGGACAGGCTCAGAATGAAGCTTTCTTT
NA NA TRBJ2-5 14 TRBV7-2 CASSDRGGQETQYF TGTGCCAGCAGCGATAGAGGGGGCCAAGAGACCCAGTACTTC
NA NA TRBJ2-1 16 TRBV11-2 CASSPAGQILYNEQFF TGTGCCAGCAGCCCCGCCGGACAGATACTTTACAATGAGCAGTTCTTC
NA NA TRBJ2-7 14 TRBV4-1 CASSPKVGGSEQYF TGCGCCAGCAGCCCAAAAGTCGGAGGAAGCGAGCAGTACTTC
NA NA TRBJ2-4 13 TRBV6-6 CASRPHVGNIQYF TGTGCCAGCCGCCCGCACGTCGGAAACATTCAGTACTTC
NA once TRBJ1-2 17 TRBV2 CASVPGGGRGLLDGYTF TGTGCCAGCGTTCCCGGGGGGGGGAGAGGCTTGTTGGATGGCTACACCTTC
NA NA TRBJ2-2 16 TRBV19 CASSIRTAMNTGELFF TGTGCCAGTAGTATCCGGACAGCCATGAACACCGGGGAGCTGTTTTTT
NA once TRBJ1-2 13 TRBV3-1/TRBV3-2 CASSQARDYGYTF TGTGCCAGCAGCCAAGCCAGGGACTATGGCTACACCTTC
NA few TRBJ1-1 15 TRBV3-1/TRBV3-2 CASSQSIGLQVEAFF TGTGCCAGCAGCCAAAGCATCGGGCTACAGGTTGAAGCTTTCTTT
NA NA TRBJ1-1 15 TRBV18 CASSLLGAVNTEAFF TGTGCCAGCTCGCTATTAGGAGCTGTGAACACTGAAGCTTTCTTT
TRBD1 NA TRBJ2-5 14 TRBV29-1 CSVEPGQGAETQYF TGCAGCGTTGAGCCGGGACAGGGGGCAGAGACCCAGTACTTC
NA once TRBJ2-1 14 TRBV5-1 CASSFPDTHNEQFF TGCGCCAGCAGCTTCCCGGACACCCACAATGAGCAGTTCTTC
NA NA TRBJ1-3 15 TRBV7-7 CASSLGPERENTIYF TGTGCTAGCAGCTTAGGCCCAGAGCGCGAAAACACCATATATTTT
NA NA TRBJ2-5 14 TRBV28 CASSLQAYQETQYF TGTGCCAGCAGTTTACAGGCCTACCAAGAGACCCAGTACTTC